This T cell receptor beta chain was recovered during a study of blood T cell repertoires in COVID-19. Study-wide background: COVID-19 samples from acute and convalescent phases originated in the United States, Italy and Spain. From T cells, B-cell-depleted T cells, or PBMCs came the material, which was cDNA or gDNA.

As originally analysed: The assay estimated nucleated cells by amplifying reference gene primers. Using immunoSEQ multiplex PCR, the repertoire was profiled, and TCRdb retains in-frame clones only, with some absent. V, J and clone size reflect that table, while D and trimming were determined from the DNA. The data contain about 200,000 clones, roughly 82% of them singletons. In its sample, this clone was seen once. This clonotype originated in a human donor in a cohort sampled during active COVID-19. The sample taken for sequencing was peripheral blood.

The CDR3 DNA reads as TGTGCCAGCAGCCATAGCGGGAGGAGGCCCTACGAGCAGTACTTC. This encodes CASSHSGRRPYEQYF. The V call is TRBV4-2, the J call TRBJ2-7, with 10 nucleotides matching TRBD2. The CDR3 is 15 residues long. CDR1 is LGHNA and CDR2 is YNFKEQ in the germline V gene. V lost 3 bases and J lost 2; bases outside the gene matches: 4.